The sequence of this TCR beta chain was determined in a study of CD8+ T cells in alopecia areata. This sample's treatment: oral pan-JAK inhibitor, 5-10 mg twice daily. The sample holds a few counts of this clone. Reverse transcribed after extraction, RNA yielded cDNA as the sequencing template. TCRdb's copy holds only in-frame clones and misses some; the assay was immunoSEQ multiplex PCR. Of under 350,000 clones in the sample, 58% are singletons; the top ten hold under 2%. The V gene's germline CDR1 is GTSNPN and CDR2 SVGIG (reference sequence). Trimming took off 4 bases at V and 2 bases at J, with 6 bases between the two ends. This CDR3 contains 11 residues.

This receptor was identified in a human donor with alopecia areata. This sample comprised CD4+ T cells sorted from blood, obtained at week 24, from a patient treated with tofacitinib. The chain has TRBV30 and TRBJ2-7; weak D call: TRBD1 (5 bases). The chain's CDR3 is CAWIQAYEQYF. CDR3 nucleotides: TGTGCCTGGATACAGGCCTACGAGCAGTACTTC. Using reference TRBV30 and TRBJ2-7 for the parts outside the CDR3, the full variable domain is SQTIHQWPATLVQPVGSPLSLECTVEGTSNPNLYWYRQAAGRGLQLLFYSVGIGQISSEVPQNLSASRPQDRQFILSSKKLLLSDSGFYLCAWIQAYEQYFGPGTRLTVT.